Following are 30 T cell receptor beta chains from one sample sequenced in a study of blood T cell repertoires in COVID-19 (dated by TCRdb to 2020 to 2021). Libraries came from the immunoSEQ multiplex PCR assay. Not all clones reach the TCRdb copy of this immuneACCESS table, which keeps in-frame sequences only. Checked studies attribute under half of the gap to unresolved V genes and leave the rest unexplained. The sample table contains 130,000 or so clones; only one count was recorded for about 89% of them. Roughly 2.5% of the sample lies in the top ten. Sequenced: peripheral blood. These receptors were taken from a man aged 45-65 years with active COVID-19.

The rearrangement links TRBV5-1 to TRBJ2-1; D is unclear. The CDR3 consists of 16 residues. Trimming took off 3 bases at V and 0 bases at J, with 13 bases between the two ends. Germline V gene lookup returns CDR1 SGHRS and CDR2 YFSETQ. The CDR3 DNA reads TGCGCCAGCAGCTCCGGGTTACTTAGCTCCTACAATGAGCAGTTCTTC. Protein: CASSSGLLSSYNEQFF.

This clone was seen just once. This sequence joins TRBV19 and TRBJ2-1; weak D call: TRBD1 (5 bases). V lost 5 bases, J lost 4 bases, and 18 bases lay in between. The CDR3 runs 16 residues. Per the germline V gene, CDR1 is LNHDA and CDR2 is SQIVND (reference sequence). Here the CDR3 DNA reads TGTGCCAGTAGTCCACTGACAGTCCGAAATTACAATGAGCAGTTCTTC. It specifies CASSPLTVRNYNEQFF.

The chain combines TRBV11-3 with TRBJ2-3; D may be TRBD1 (6 bases). V was pared by 1 base and J by 1 base, with 6 bases between. Looked up from germline, CDR1 is SGHNT and CDR2 is YENEEA. The CDR3 length is 14 residues. CDR3 DNA sequence: TGTGCCAGCAGCTTAGCAGGGGGCACAGATACGCAGTATTTT. It translates to CASSLAGGTDTQYF.

The chain recombines TRBV12-3 or TRBV12-4 with TRBJ2-3, with a possible D match to TRBD2 (6 bases). Deletions cut 5 bases from V and 9 bases from J, with 12 bases between. This CDR3 has 12 amino acids. Here the CDR3 reads CASSPRGRTQYF. As DNA, the CDR3 is TGTGCCAGCAGTCCCCGTGGGAGGACGCAGTATTTT.

V gene TRBV2 combines with J gene TRBJ2-6; a weak D match, TRBD2 (5 bases). The CDR3 contains 17 residues. The germline V gene encodes CDR1 SNHLY and CDR2 FYNNEI. The V end was cut by 8 bases, the J end by 0 bases, with 17 bases between. The CDR3 here is CASCRLPSSSGANVLTF. The CDR3 bases are TGTGCCAGCTGCCGACTACCCAGCAGCTCTGGGGCCAACGTCCTGACTTTC.

This rearrangement joins TRBV6-2 or TRBV6-3 to TRBJ1-3, with D possibly being TRBD1 (6 bases). The CDR3 runs 15 residues. The germline V and J ends were trimmed by 5 bases and 1 base, with 12 bases remaining between them. Germline assignment: CDR1 MNHEY and CDR2 SVGEGT. The CDR3 bases are TGTGCCAGCAGTCCCGACAGGACGTCTGGAAACACCATATATTTT. This translates into CASSPDRTSGNTIYF.

V and J are TRBV18 and TRBJ1-3; a weak D match, TRBD1 (5 bases). This CDR3 has 14 residues. Deletions cut 2 bases from V and 2 bases from J, with 7 bases between. CDR1 and CDR2 (germline): KGHSH, LQKENI. CDR3 loop: CASSPGQPGNTIYF. The CDR3 nucleotides are TGTGCCAGCTCACCAGGACAACCTGGAAACACCATATATTTT.

This clone was picked up one time. This rearrangement joins TRBV7-2 to TRBJ1-5; D perhaps matches TRBD1 (5 bases). The length of the CDR3 is 15 residues. Germline assignment: CDR1 SGHTA and CDR2 FQGNSA. Trimming removed 6 bases at V and 1 base at J, with 13 bases between. The CDR3 region has the DNA TGTGCCAGCAGTAGGCAGGGCGGCAGCAATCAGCCCCAGCATTTT. Protein product: CASSRQGGSNQPQHF.

Worth noting for this clone: Other nucleotide sequences from this sample produce the same CDR3. The CDR3 coding sequence is TGTGCCAGCTCACCACCCAACCAAGAGACCCAGTACTTC. The encoded protein is CASSPPNQETQYF. The chain links TRBV18 to TRBJ2-5; D is undetermined. V was cut by 0 bases and J by 0 bases, with 2 bases left in between. Germline CDR1 reads KGHSH; CDR2 reads LQKENI. The CDR3 covers 13 residues.

This sequence joins TRBV27 and TRBJ2-5; 7 bases match TRBD1. Looked up from germline, CDR1 is MNHEY and CDR2 is SMNVEV (reference sequence). Trimming removed 4 bases from V and 5 bases from J; junction bases left unmatched: 7. The CDR3 runs 14 residues. CDR3 coding DNA: TGTGCCAGCAGTTCGATCGACAGGGTGGAGACCCAGTACTTC. As protein: CASSSIDRVETQYF.

The count of this clone is one. The chain uses TRBV19 and TRBJ2-7; TRBD2 matches at 10 bases. Trimming cost V 4 bases and J 2 bases; bases outside gene matches: 17. Looked up from germline, CDR1 is LNHDA and CDR2 is SQIVND (reference sequence). This CDR3 spans 19 amino acids. CDR3 region: CASSTLFRLAGDRPYEQYF. The CDR3 DNA reads TGTGCCAGTAGTACCCTCTTCCGACTAGCGGGCGATCGACCCTACGAGCAGTACTTC.

This clone has a single count. The chain recombines TRBV6-5 with TRBJ2-3; D call uncertain. CDR1 and CDR2 from the germline V gene are MNHEY and SVGAGI. V lost 8 bases, J lost 10 bases, and 13 bases lay in between. There are 11 residues in the CDR3. As DNA, the CDR3 is TGTGCCAGCGGGCATGCCCTGTCGCAGTATTTT. This codes for CASGHALSQYF.

V gene TRBV12-5 combines with J gene TRBJ2-1; TRBD1 matches at 8 bases. This CDR3 is 15 amino acids long. Unmatched junction bases numbered 10, after V lost 4 bases and J lost 8 bases. Germline assignment: CDR1 LGHNT and CDR2 FRNRAP. CDR3 coding DNA: TGTGCTAGTGGTTCCTACGGTCAGGGGGCCGATGAGCAGTTCTTC. This gives the protein CASGSYGQGADEQFF.

The chain couples TRBV15 to TRBJ2-7; 10 bases are shared with TRBD2. The CDR3 runs to 15 residues. V dropped 0 bases and J dropped 7; count of bases not matched to a gene: 6. Germline V gives CDR1 LNHNV, CDR2 YYDKDF (reference sequence). CDR3 in amino acids: CATSRDPSSGGEQYF. The CDR3 nucleotides read TGTGCCACCAGCAGAGATCCCTCTAGCGGGGGAGAGCAGTACTTC.

To note about this clone: Because it lacks the conserved phenylalanine or tryptophan at the end, this CDR3 is likely a read error. The limits of the CDR3 on the DNA are not certain, so only TCRdb's listed CDR3 is given. V is TRBV12-3 or TRBV12-4 and J is TRBJ2-7; the table's D call, TRBD1, was not checked against the DNA. The CDR3 is 9 amino acids in total, end residues counted. Here the CDR3 reads CASRDDRGG.

This chain uses TRBV7-2 with TRBJ1-4, with D perhaps TRBD1 (6 bases). Germline values: CDR1 SGHTA, CDR2 FQGNSA. The V end was cut by 4 bases, the J end by 7 bases, with 13 bases between. The CDR3 runs 14 residues. This CDR3 reads CASSSQGWREKLFF. The CDR3 DNA reads TGTGCCAGCAGCTCGCAGGGGTGGCGTGAAAAACTGTTTTTT.

The genes are TRBV10-3 and TRBJ1-1, with D possibly being TRBD1 (6 bases). V was trimmed by 10 bases and J by 10 bases, leaving 19 bases between them. CDR1 and CDR2 (germline): ENHRY, SYGVKD. This CDR3 is built from 12 residues. The CDR3 here is CATSGAPSGAFF. The CDR3 nucleotides read TGTGCCACGTCAGGGGCCCCAAGCGGAGCTTTCTTT.

The rearrangement uses TRBV19 and TRBJ2-3; the D gene is possibly TRBD1 (7 bases). Trimming shortened V by 5 bases and J by 3 bases, and 15 bases separated the two germline ends. Germline CDR1 reads LNHDA; CDR2 reads SQIVND (reference sequence). The CDR3 loop spans 15 amino acids. The CDR3 here is CASSPMTGRTDTQYF. CDR3 nucleotide sequence: TGTGCCAGTAGTCCAATGACAGGGAGGACAGATACGCAGTATTTT.

The chain employs TRBV6-6 and TRBJ1-3, with D possibly matching TRBD1 (5 bases). V was shortened by 7 bases and J by 0 bases, with 7 bases between the two germline ends. This CDR3 comprises 13 residues. Germline CDR1 is MNHNY and CDR2 is SVGAGI (reference sequence). CDR3 in amino acids: CASMGGSGNTIYF. CDR3 bases: TGTGCCAGCATGGGGGGCTCTGGAAACACCATATATTTT.

The J gene is TRBJ1-2, the V gene TRBV6-5, with 9 bases identical to TRBD1. V dropped 2 bases and J dropped 3; count of bases not matched to a gene: 1. CDR3 length: 14 residues. Germline loops: CDR1 MNHEY, CDR2 SVGAGI. The CDR3 sequence is CASSYRDRDYGYTF. For the CDR3, the DNA is TGTGCCAGCAGTTACCGGGACAGGGACTATGGCTACACCTTC.

This chain joins TRBV7-3 and TRBJ2-3; tentative D call: TRBD2 (6 bases). This CDR3 comprises 18 residues. V was cut by 5 bases and J by 3 bases, with 24 bases left in between. Germline loops: CDR1 SGHTA, CDR2 FQGTGA. CDR3 sequence (DNA): TGTGCCAGCAGCCCACGCGGGATGCCCGGTCGAGGGACAGATACGCAGTATTTT. Protein product: CASSPRGMPGRGTDTQYF.

Notes on this clone: In this CDR3 the conserved last residue, phenylalanine or tryptophan, is missing, so a read error is likely. The DNA is left out, because the CDR3 cannot be placed on it with certainty; the CDR3 is given as TCRdb lists it. The rearrangement joins TRBV2 to TRBJ1-4; TRBD1 is taken as the D call from the table, unchecked against the DNA. The CDR3 numbers 17 amino acids, ends counted. CDR1 is SNHLY, CDR2 FYNNEI, per germline. The CDR3 protein is CASSHEGGGQGPRPSFS.

As concerns this clone: Germline is not matched at one junction end, which may reflect a read error. At the DNA level, this CDR3 is encoded by other sequences in the same sample as well. V gene TRBV5-1 combines with J gene TRBJ2-1; unclear D gene. The CDR3 extends over 15 amino acids. CDR1 is SGHRS, CDR2 YFSETQ, per germline. The CDR3 DNA reads TGCGCCAGCAGTTTGGCCGGTATCCCTGGCAATGAGCAGTTCTTC. It is translated as CASSLAGIPGNEQFF.

V usage is TRBV5-1 and J usage is TRBJ1-1; the D gene is possibly TRBD1 (6 bases). This CDR3 comprises 15 residues. V was clipped by 0 bases and J by 6 bases, with 15 bases between them. Germline V gene lookup returns CDR1 SGHRS and CDR2 YFSETQ. CDR3 bases: TGCGCCAGCAGCTTGGAGGAAGGGGGTTTGGCTGAAGCTTTCTTT. Translation: CASSLEEGGLAEAFF.

This clone was seen a few times. The J gene is TRBJ2-5, the V gene TRBV5-1; 13 bases agree with TRBD2. The germline gives CDR1 SGHRS, CDR2 YFSETQ. The V gene end was trimmed by 3 bases and the J gene end by 1 base; junction bases not matched to a gene: 3. This CDR3 comprises 16 residues. CDR3 sequence (DNA): TGCGCCAGCAGCTCGGGACTAGCGGGGCCCCAAGAGACCCAGTACTTC. Its protein product is CASSSGLAGPQETQYF.

The chain recombines TRBV3-1 (or the pseudogene TRBV3-2) with TRBJ2-7; 9 nucleotides match TRBD1. The V gene's germline CDR1 is LGHDT and CDR2 YNNKEL (reference sequence). V lost 4 bases and J lost 5; bases outside the gene matches: 3. This CDR3 region has 13 residues. The CDR3 bases are TGTGCCAGCAGCCCGGACAGGGGCAACGAGCAGTACTTC. Translation: CASSPDRGNEQYF.

V gene TRBV4-1 combines with J gene TRBJ2-7; 12 nucleotides match TRBD1. The ends lost 4 bases at V and 5 bases at J; junction bases unmatched: 12. Germline V gives CDR1 MGHRA, CDR2 YSYEKL. There are 17 residues in the CDR3. CDR3 DNA sequence: TGCGCCAGCAGCCCTTTCTCCGGGGGACAGGGGGCGAACGAGCAGTACTTC. It yields the protein CASSPFSGGQGANEQYF.

The rearrangement uses TRBV6-5 and TRBJ1-6; no definite D call. Germline CDR1 reads MNHEY; CDR2 reads SVGAGI. CDR3 length equals 16 residues. V lost 0 bases and J 1 base, leaving 7 bases between the germline ends. CDR3 DNA sequence: TGTGCCAGCAGTTACTCAGCAGGTTCCTATAATTCACCCCTCCACTTT. Amino acid sequence: CASSYSAGSYNSPLHF.

CDR3 sequence (DNA): TGTGCCAGCAGTGACCCGGGGACTGCCTACAATGAGCAGTTCTTC. Translating it yields CASSDPGTAYNEQFF. The chain recombines TRBV6-1 with TRBJ2-1; D might be TRBD2 (6 bases). The CDR3 has 15 residues. The V gene lost 3 bases and the J gene lost 2 bases, with 11 bases spanning the gap. The germline CDR1 and CDR2 sequences are MNHNS and SASEGT.

This rearrangement joins TRBV9 to TRBJ1-1; a possible D gene is TRBD1 (6 bases). The CDR3 contains 15 residues. The ends were cut back, 0 bases at V and 1 base at J, with 10 bases in the middle. Germline loops: CDR1 SGDLS, CDR2 YYNGEE. CDR3 sequence: CASSVVDRPNTEAFF. CDR3 bases: TGTGCCAGCAGCGTAGTTGACAGGCCGAACACTGAAGCTTTCTTT.